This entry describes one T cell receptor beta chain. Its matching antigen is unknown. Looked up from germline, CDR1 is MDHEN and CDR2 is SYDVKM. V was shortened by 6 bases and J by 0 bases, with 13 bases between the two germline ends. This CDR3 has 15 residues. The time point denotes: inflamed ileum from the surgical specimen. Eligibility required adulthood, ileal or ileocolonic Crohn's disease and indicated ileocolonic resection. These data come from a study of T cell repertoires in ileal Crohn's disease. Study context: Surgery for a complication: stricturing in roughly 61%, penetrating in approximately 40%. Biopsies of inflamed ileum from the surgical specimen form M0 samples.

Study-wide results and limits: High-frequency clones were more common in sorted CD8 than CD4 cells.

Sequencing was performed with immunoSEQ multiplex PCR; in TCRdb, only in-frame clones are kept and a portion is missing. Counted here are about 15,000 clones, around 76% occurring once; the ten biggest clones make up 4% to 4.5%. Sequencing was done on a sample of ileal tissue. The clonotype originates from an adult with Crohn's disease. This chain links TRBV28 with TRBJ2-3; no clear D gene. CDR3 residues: CASSSGRASTDTQYF. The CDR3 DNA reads TGTGCCAGCAGCTCGGGTCGTGCGAGCACAGATACGCAGTATTTT.